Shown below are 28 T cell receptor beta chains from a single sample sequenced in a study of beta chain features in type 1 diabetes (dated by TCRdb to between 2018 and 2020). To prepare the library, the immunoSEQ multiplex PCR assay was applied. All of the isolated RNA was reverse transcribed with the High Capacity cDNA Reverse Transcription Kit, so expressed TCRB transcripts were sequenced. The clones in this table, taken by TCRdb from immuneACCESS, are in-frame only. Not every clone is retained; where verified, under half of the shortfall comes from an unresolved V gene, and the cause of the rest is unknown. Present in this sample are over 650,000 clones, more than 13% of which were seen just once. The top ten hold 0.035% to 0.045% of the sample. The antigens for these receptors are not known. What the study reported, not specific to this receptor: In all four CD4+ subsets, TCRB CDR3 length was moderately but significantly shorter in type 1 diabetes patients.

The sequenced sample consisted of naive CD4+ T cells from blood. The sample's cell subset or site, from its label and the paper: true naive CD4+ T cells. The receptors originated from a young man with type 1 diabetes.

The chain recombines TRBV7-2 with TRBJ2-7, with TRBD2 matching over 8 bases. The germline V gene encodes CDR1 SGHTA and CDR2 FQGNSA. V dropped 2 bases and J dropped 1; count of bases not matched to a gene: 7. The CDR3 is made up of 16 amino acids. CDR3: CASSLSPLAVSYEQYF. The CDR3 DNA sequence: TGTGCCAGCAGCTTAAGTCCACTAGCGGTTTCCTACGAGCAGTACTTC.

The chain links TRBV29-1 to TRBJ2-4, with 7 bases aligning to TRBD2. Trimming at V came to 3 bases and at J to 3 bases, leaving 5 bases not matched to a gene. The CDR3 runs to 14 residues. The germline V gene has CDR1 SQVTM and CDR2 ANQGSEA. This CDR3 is CSVESSGLKNIQYF. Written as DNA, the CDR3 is TGCAGCGTTGAGTCTAGCGGACTCAAAAACATTCAGTACTTC.

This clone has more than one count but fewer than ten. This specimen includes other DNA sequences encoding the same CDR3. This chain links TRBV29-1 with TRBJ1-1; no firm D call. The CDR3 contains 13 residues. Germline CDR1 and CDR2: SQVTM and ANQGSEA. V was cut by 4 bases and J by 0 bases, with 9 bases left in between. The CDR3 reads CSVAGRMNTEAFF. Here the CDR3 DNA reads TGCAGCGTTGCGGGCAGAATGAACACTGAAGCTTTCTTT.

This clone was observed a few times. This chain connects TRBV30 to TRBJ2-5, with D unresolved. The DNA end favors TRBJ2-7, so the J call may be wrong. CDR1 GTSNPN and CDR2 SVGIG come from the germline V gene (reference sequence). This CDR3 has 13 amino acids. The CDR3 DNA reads TGTGCCTGCGAGTACGGGCGCTACTACGAGCAGTACTTC. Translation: CACEYGRYYEQYF.

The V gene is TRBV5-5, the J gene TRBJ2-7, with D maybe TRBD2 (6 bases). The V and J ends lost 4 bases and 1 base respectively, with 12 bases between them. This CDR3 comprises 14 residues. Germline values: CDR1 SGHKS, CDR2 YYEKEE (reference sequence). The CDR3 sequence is CASSPTRGSYEQYF. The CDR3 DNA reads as TGTGCCAGCAGCCCGACTAGAGGTTCCTACGAGCAGTACTTC.

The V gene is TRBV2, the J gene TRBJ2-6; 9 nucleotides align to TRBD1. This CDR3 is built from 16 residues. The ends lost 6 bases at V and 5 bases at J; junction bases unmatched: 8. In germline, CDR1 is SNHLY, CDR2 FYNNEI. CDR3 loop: CASRGTDRGWANVLTF. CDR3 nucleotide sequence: TGTGCCAGCAGGGGCACGGACAGGGGCTGGGCCAACGTCCTGACTTTC.

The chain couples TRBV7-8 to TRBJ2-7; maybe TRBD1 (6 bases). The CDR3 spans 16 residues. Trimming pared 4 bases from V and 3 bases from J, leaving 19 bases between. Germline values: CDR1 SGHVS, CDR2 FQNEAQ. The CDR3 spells CASSSIRLRDNYEQYF. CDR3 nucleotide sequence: TGTGCCAGCAGCTCGATTAGACTCCGGGACAACTACGAGCAGTACTTC. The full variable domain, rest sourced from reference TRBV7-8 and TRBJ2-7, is GAGVSQSPRYKVAKRGQDVALRCDPISGHVSLFWYQQALGQGPEFLTYFQNEAQLDKSGLPSDRFFAERPEGSVSTLKIQRTQQEDSAVYLCASSSIRLRDNYEQYFGPGTRLTVT.

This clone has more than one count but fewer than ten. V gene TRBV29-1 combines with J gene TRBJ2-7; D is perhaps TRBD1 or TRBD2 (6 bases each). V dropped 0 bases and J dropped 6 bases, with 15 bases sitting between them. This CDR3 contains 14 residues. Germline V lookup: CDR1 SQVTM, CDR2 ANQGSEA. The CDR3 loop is CSVEDDTGATEQYF. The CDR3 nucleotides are TGCAGCGTTGAAGATGATACGGGGGCTACCGAGCAGTACTTC.

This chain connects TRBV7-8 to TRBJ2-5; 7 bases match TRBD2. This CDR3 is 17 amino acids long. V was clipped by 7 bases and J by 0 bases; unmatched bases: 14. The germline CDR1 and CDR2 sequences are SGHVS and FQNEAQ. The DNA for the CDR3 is TGTGCCAGCAAAGGGCCCGGGGCTAGCGGTTACCAAGAGACCCAGTACTTC. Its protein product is CASKGPGASGYQETQYF. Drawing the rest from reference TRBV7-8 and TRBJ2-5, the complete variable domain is GAGVSQSPRYKVAKRGQDVALRCDPISGHVSLFWYQQALGQGPEFLTYFQNEAQLDKSGLPSDRFFAERPEGSVSTLKIQRTQQEDSAVYLCASKGPGASGYQETQYFGPGTRLLVL.

Here the CDR3 reads CAWSEAFSGNTIYF. The CDR3 nucleotides are TGTGCCTGGAGCGAGGCCTTCTCTGGAAACACCATATATTTT. The chain joins TRBV30 to TRBJ1-3; D unresolved. Germline loops: CDR1 GTSNPN, CDR2 SVGIG (reference sequence). V lost 3 bases and J lost 0, with 9 bases in between. The CDR3 sequence is 14 residues long.

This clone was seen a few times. As DNA, the CDR3 is TGTGCCAGCAGCTTAGATCAGGGGCGAGATACGCAGTATTTT. This sequence encodes CASSLDQGRDTQYF. This rearrangement joins TRBV7-2 to TRBJ2-3, with D maybe TRBD1 (6 bases). The V end lost 1 base, the J end lost 5 bases, and 10 bases lay between the germline ends. The CDR3 loop spans 14 amino acids. Germline assignment: CDR1 SGHTA and CDR2 FQGNSA.

Written as DNA, the CDR3 is TGTGCCAGCAGTGGGGGACTAGCGGGCCCAGATACGCAGTATTTT. Protein product: CASSGGLAGPDTQYF. This chain links TRBV5-6 with TRBJ2-3, with 12 positions matching TRBD2. CDR3 length: 15 amino acids. V dropped 5 bases and J dropped 4; count of bases not matched to a gene: 5. Germline V gene lookup returns CDR1 SGHDT and CDR2 YYEEEE.

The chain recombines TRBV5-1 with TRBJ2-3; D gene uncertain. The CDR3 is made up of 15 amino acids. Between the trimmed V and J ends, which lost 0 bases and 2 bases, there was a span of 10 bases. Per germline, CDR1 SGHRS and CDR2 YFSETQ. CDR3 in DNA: TGCGCCAGCAGCTTGGAGTACAGCTCCACAGATACGCAGTATTTT. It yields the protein CASSLEYSSTDTQYF.

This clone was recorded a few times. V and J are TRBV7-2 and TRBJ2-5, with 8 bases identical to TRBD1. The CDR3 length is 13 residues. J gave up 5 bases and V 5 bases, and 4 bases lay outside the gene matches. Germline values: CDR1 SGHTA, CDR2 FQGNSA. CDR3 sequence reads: CASSAGQAETQYF. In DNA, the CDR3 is TGTGCCAGCAGCGCGGGACAGGCGGAGACCCAGTACTTC. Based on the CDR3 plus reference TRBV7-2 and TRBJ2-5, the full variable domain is GAGVSQSPSNKVTEKGKDVELRCDPISGHTALYWYRQSLGQGLEFLIYFQGNSAPDKSGLPSDRFSAERTGGSVSTLTIQRTQQEDSAVYLCASSAGQAETQYFGPGTRLLVL.

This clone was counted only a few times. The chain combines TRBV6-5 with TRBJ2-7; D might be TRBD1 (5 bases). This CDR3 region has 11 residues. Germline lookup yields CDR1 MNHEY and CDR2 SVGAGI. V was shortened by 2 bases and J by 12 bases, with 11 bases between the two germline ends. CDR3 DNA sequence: TGTGCCAGCAGTTACGGGTGGGGCTGGTACTTC. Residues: CASSYGWGWYF.

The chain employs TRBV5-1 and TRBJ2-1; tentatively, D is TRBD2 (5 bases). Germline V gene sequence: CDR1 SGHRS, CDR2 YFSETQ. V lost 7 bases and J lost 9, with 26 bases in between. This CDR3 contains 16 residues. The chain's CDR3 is CASVRNLGGGGGEQFF. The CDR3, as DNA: TGCGCCAGCGTCAGGAATTTGGGCGGAGGAGGCGGTGAGCAGTTCTTC.

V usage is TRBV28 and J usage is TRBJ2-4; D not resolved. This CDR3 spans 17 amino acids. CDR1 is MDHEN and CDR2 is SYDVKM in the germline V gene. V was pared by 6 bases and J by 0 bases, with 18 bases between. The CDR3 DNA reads TGTGCCAGCAGCCGCGGACCGCTTAATCTAGCCAAAAACATTCAGTACTTC. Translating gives CASSRGPLNLAKNIQYF. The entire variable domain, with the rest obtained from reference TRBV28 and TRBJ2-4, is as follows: DVKVTQSSRYLVKRTGEKVFLECVQDMDHENMFWYRQDPGLGLRLIYFSYDVKMKEKGDIPEGYSVSREKKERFSLILESASTNQTSMYLCASSRGPLNLAKNIQYFGAGTRLSVL.

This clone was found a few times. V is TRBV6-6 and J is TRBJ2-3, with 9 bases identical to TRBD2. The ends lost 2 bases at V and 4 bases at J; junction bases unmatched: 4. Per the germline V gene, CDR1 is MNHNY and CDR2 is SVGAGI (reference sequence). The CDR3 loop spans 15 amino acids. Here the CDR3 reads CASSYGTSYPDTQYF. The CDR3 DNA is TGTGCCAGCAGTTACGGGACTAGCTACCCAGATACGCAGTATTTT.

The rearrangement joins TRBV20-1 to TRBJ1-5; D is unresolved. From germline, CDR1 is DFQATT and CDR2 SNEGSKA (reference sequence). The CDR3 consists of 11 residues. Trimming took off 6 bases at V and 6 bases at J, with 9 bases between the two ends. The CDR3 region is CSAAVAQPQHF. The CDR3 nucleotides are TGCAGTGCCGCAGTCGCTCAGCCCCAGCATTTT.

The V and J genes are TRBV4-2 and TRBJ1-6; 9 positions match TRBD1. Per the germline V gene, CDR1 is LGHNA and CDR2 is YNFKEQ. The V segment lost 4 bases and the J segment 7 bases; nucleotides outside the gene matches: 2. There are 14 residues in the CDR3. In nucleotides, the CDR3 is TGTGCCAGCAGCCTTGGACAGGGGAATTCACCCCTCCACTTT. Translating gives CASSLGQGNSPLHF.

The CDR3 reads CASSLRLGQVRYEQYF. CDR3 DNA: TGTGCCAGCAGCTTGAGGCTCGGGCAGGTACGCTACGAGCAGTACTTC. The rearrangement joins TRBV13 to TRBJ2-7; D is undetermined. The length of the CDR3 is 16 residues. Trimming pared 3 bases from V and 3 bases from J, leaving 18 bases between. Germline V lookup: CDR1 PRHDT, CDR2 FYEKMQ (reference sequence).

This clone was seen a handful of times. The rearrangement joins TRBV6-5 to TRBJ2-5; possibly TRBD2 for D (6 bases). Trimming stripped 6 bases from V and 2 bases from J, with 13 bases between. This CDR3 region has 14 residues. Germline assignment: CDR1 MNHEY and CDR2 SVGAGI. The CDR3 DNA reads TGTGCCAGCAGCCCGGGGACTCTTCAAGAGACCCAGTACTTC. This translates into CASSPGTLQETQYF.

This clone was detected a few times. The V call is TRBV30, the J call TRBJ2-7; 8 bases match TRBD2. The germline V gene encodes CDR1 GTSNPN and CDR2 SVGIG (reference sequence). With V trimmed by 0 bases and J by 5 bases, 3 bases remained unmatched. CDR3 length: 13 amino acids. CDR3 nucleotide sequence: TGTGCCTGGAGTGTAGGGCGGGAGGACGAGCAGTACTTC. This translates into CAWSVGREDEQYF.

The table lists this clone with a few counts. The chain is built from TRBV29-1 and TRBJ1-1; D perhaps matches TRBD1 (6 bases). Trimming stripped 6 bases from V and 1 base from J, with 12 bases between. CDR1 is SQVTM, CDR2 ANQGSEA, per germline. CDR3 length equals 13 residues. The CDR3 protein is CSVPRQENTEAFF. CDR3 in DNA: TGCAGCGTACCGCGACAGGAGAACACTGAAGCTTTCTTT.

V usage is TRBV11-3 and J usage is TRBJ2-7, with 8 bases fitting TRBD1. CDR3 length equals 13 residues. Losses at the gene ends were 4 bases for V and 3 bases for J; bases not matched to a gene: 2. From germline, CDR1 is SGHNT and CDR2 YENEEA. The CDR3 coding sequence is TGTGCCAGCAGCTCGGGACAGGACTACGAGCAGTACTTC. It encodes CASSSGQDYEQYF.

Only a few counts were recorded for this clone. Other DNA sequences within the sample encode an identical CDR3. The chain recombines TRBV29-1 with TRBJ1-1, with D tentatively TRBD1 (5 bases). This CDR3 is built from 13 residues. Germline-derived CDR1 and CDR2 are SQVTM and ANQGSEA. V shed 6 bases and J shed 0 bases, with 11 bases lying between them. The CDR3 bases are TGCAGCGTGAGGGGCCGGTTGAACACTGAAGCTTTCTTT. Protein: CSVRGRLNTEAFF. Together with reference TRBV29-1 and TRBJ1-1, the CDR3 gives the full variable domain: SAVISQKPSRDICQRGTSLTIQCQVDSQVTMMFWYRQQPGQSLTLIATANQGSEATYESGFVIDKFPISRPNLTFSTLTVSNMSPEDSSIYLCSVRGRLNTEAFFGQGTRLTVV.

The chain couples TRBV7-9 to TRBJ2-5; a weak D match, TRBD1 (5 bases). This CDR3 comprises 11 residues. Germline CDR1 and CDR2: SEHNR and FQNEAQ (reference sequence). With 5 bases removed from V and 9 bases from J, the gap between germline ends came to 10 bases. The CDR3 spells CASSPSGPQYF. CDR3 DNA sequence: TGTGCCAGCAGCCCATCAGGGCCCCAGTACTTC.

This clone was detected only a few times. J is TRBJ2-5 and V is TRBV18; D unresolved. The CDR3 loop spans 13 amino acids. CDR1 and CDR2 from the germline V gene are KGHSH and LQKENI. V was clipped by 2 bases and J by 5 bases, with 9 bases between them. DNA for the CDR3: TGTGCCAGCTCACCATTAGGTCCCGAGACCCAGTACTTC. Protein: CASSPLGPETQYF.